This T cell receptor (beta chain) was sequenced during a study of T cells in Graves' hyperthyroidism and ophthalmopathy. Study-wide results and caveats: Blood samples included most of the expanded thyroid clonotypes exceeding 0.001. Stable hyperthyroidism and ophthalmopathy were separated using 13 V-J signatures.

This clonotype occurred many times. Antigen: not known. Thyroid ultrasound and orbital computed tomography, with clinical symptoms and serum thyroxine and TRAb, informed diagnoses. Researchers took RNA transcripts and amplified the TCR beta CDR3 regions from them. HTBI primers were used for first-round RT-PCR of the TCR CDR3. TCRdb re-called the multiplex PCR reads through MiXCR, storing one row per CDR3 protein. The table lists about 560,000 distinct CDR3 sequences, approximately 15% of them singletons, with about 18% in the top ten. The CDR3 runs 17 residues. The germline V gene has CDR1 SGHAT and CDR2 FQNNGV. Trimming pared 1 base from V and 6 bases from J, leaving 21 bases between.

The chain combines TRBV11-2 with TRBJ2-5, with a tentative D call TRBD1 (5 bases). Sequenced input: blood. This receptor was obtained from a woman aged 18 to 35 with Graves' hyperthyroidism. The CDR3 sequence is CASSLGYYRKGRKTQYF. The CDR3 nucleotides are TGTGCCAGCAGCTTAGGTTATTACAGGAAAGGTAGAAAGACCCAGTACTTC.